Each of the 23 T cell receptor beta chains below was sequenced from the same sample in a study of a mutant IDH1 vaccine in newly diagnosed glioma. Time point here: week 23, last vaccination. Each vaccine dose was 300 ug of mutant IDH1 20-mer peptide, with topical imiquimod. Their antigens remain unidentified. Libraries were prepared by immunoSEQ multiplex PCR; TCRdb keeps only in-frame clonotypes and omits some of them. The table has 60,000 or so clones, approximately 84% seen once. The source material was PBMCs, sampled from a glioma patient whose treatment included an IDH1 peptide vaccine. These receptor sequences come from a young man with glioma.

The table lists this clone with a count of one. J is TRBJ1-4 and V is TRBV7-6, with D possibly being TRBD1 (6 bases). CDR1 is SGHVS and CDR2 is FNYEAQ in the germline V gene. V shed 5 bases and J shed 0 bases, with 10 bases lying between them. The CDR3 is 15 residues long. The CDR3 DNA reads TGTGCCAGCAGCCTACAGGGTGCAACTAATGAAAAACTGTTTTTT. Protein product: CASSLQGATNEKLFF.

The chain combines TRBV11-3 with TRBJ2-7; 7 bases agree with TRBD1. J lost 2 bases, V lost 5 bases, and 6 bases had no gene match. CDR3 length: 14 residues. Germline V gives CDR1 SGHNT, CDR2 YENEEA. CDR3 nucleotides: TGTGCCAGCAGCCTCCGGACAGGACCCTACGAGCAGTACTTC. It encodes CASSLRTGPYEQYF. Drawing the rest from reference TRBV11-3 and TRBJ2-7, the complete variable domain is EAGVVQSPRYKIIEKKQPVAFWCNPISGHNTLYWYLQNLGQGPELLIRYENEEAVDDSQLPKDRFSAERLKGVDSTLKIQPAELGDSAVYLCASSLRTGPYEQYFGPGTRLTVT.

The chain joins TRBV5-5 to TRBJ1-1; a possible D gene is TRBD1 (6 bases). The V end was cut by 7 bases, the J end by 1 base, with 14 bases between. Per germline, CDR1 SGHKS and CDR2 YYEKEE (reference sequence). This CDR3 contains 14 residues. CDR3 sequence reads: CASGSFRGNTEAFF. In DNA, the CDR3 is TGTGCCAGCGGAAGTTTCAGGGGGAACACTGAAGCTTTCTTT.

The rearrangement links TRBV10-3 to TRBJ1-2; D might be TRBD1 (6 bases). This CDR3 has 12 residues. Germline V lookup: CDR1 ENHRY, CDR2 SYGVKD. Trimming shortened V by 3 bases and J by 4 bases, and 6 bases separated the two germline ends. CDR3 region: CAISDRGYGYTF. In nucleotides, the CDR3 is TGTGCCATCAGTGACAGGGGCTATGGCTACACCTTC.

The rearrangement joins TRBV5-4 to TRBJ2-1; 7 positions match TRBD2. Looked up from germline, CDR1 is SGHNT and CDR2 is YYREEE (reference sequence). The CDR3 spans 15 residues. V lost 4 bases to trimming and J lost 1 base; unmatched junction nucleotides: 5. In nucleotides, the CDR3 is TGTGCCAGCAGCGCTCAGCGGGGTTCCTACAATGAGCAGTTCTTC. Translated, it gives CASSAQRGSYNEQFF.

J is TRBJ2-3 and V is TRBV6-1; unclear D gene. This CDR3 is built from 13 residues. Germline V gene data show CDR1 as MNHNS and CDR2 as SASEGT. The V gene lost 0 bases and the J gene lost 6 bases, with 7 bases spanning the gap. The DNA of the CDR3 is TGTGCCAGCAGTGAAGCGCGAGGCGATACGCAGTATTTT. It is translated as CASSEARGDTQYF.

The chain couples TRBV7-2 to TRBJ1-4; D remains ambiguous. The CDR3 covers 14 residues. Germline V gene sequence: CDR1 SGHTA, CDR2 FQGNSA. The V end was cut by 5 bases, the J end by 5 bases, with 12 bases between. DNA for the CDR3: TGTGCCAGCAGCCGCTCTAGTCTCAATGAAAAACTGTTTTTT. Protein: CASSRSSLNEKLFF. Full variable domain (remainder filled in from reference TRBV7-2 and TRBJ1-4): GAGVSQSPSNKVTEKGKDVELRCDPISGHTALYWYRQSLGQGLEFLIYFQGNSAPDKSGLPSDRFSAERTGGSVSTLTIQRTQQEDSAVYLCASSRSSLNEKLFFGSGTQLSVL.

The genes are TRBV11-2 and TRBJ2-5, with D possibly TRBD1 on 6 matching bases. Per the germline V gene, CDR1 is SGHAT and CDR2 is FQNNGV. CDR3 length equals 17 residues. The V gene lost 1 base and the J gene lost 2 bases, with 17 bases spanning the gap. CDR3 DNA: TGTGCCAGCAGCTTAGGGGGGCAAGGGGGTCGGCAAGAGACCCAGTACTTC. This encodes CASSLGGQGGRQETQYF.

This clone occurred once. This chain connects TRBV6-1 to TRBJ1-1, with 10 positions matching TRBD1. Trimming cost V 7 bases and J 4 bases; bases outside gene matches: 9. The CDR3 covers 15 residues. Germline CDR1 and CDR2: MNHNS and SASEGT. The CDR3 spells CASNARTGGSTEAFF. CDR3 DNA sequence: TGTGCCAGCAACGCCCGGACAGGGGGAAGCACTGAAGCTTTCTTT.

The chain has TRBV19 and TRBJ2-7; tentative D call: TRBD2 (5 bases). Germline V CDR1 and CDR2: LNHDA, SQIVND (reference sequence). The CDR3 has 11 amino acids. The germline V and J ends were trimmed by 5 bases and 5 bases, with 7 bases remaining between them. As DNA, the CDR3 is TGTGCCAGTAGTGGAGGTAACGAGCAGTACTTC. Translation: CASSGGNEQYF.

The genes are TRBV11-2 and TRBJ1-2, with D unresolved. Germline CDR1 is SGHAT and CDR2 is FQNNGV. CDR3 length: 12 residues. Trimming took off 0 bases at V and 2 bases at J, with 1 base between the two ends. The DNA for the CDR3 is TGTGCCAGCAGCTTAGAAAACTATGGCTACACCTTC. Protein: CASSLENYGYTF.

V gene TRBV27 combines with J gene TRBJ1-4; TRBD1 might be the D (5 bases). Germline CDR1 MNHEY, CDR2 SMNVEV (reference sequence). Trimming shortened V by 4 bases and J by 4 bases, and 10 bases separated the two germline ends. The CDR3 sequence is 14 residues long. The CDR3 nucleotides read TGTGCCAGCAGTTCCCAGGGAGGTAATGAAAAACTGTTTTTT. It codes for CASSSQGGNEKLFF.

This rearrangement joins TRBV27 to TRBJ1-5; D gene unclear. Per the germline V gene, CDR1 is MNHEY and CDR2 is SMNVEV (reference sequence). The CDR3 contains 14 residues. The V and J ends lost 2 bases and 6 bases respectively, with 11 bases between them. As DNA, the CDR3 is TGTGCCAGCAGTTTAATCCCAGCGGGTCAGCCCCAGCATTTT. Translation: CASSLIPAGQPQHF.

This clone was seen once. This rearrangement joins TRBV5-8 to TRBJ1-2; no definite D call. This CDR3 is 13 amino acids long. Looked up from germline, CDR1 is SGHTS and CDR2 is YDEGEE. V lost 6 bases to trimming and J lost 4 bases, with 13 bases between them. This CDR3 is CASTQRGPYGYTF. CDR3 DNA sequence: TGTGCCAGCACCCAACGGGGTCCCTATGGCTACACCTTC.

This clone turned up a few times. V and J are TRBV6-4 and TRBJ1-1; D is unclear. Germline CDR1 is MRHNA and CDR2 is SNTAGT. V lost 6 bases, J lost 0 bases, and 20 bases lay in between. The CDR3 loop spans 17 amino acids. CDR3 residues: CASRLTGFGEMNTEAFF. The CDR3 nucleotides are TGTGCCAGCAGACTGACCGGGTTTGGAGAAATGAACACTGAAGCTTTCTTT.

The chain couples TRBV19 to TRBJ2-5, with D unclear. CDR1 LNHDA and CDR2 SQIVND come from the germline V gene (reference sequence). Trimming cost V 3 bases and J 5 bases, with 13 bases left between them. CDR3 size: 14 residues. As DNA, the CDR3 is TGTGCCAGTAGTATTTTTGGGGATTGGGAGACCCAGTACTTC. Amino acid sequence: CASSIFGDWETQYF.

This clone was counted only a few times. This chain connects TRBV19 to TRBJ2-1, with 9 nucleotides matching TRBD2. The length of the CDR3 is 15 residues. CDR1 LNHDA and CDR2 SQIVND come from the germline V gene (reference sequence). V shed 6 bases and J 6 bases; nucleotides not matched to a gene: 9. CDR3 in amino acids: CASSRGTSPFNEQFF. CDR3 bases: TGTGCCAGTAGCCGCGGGACTAGCCCATTCAATGAGCAGTTCTTC.

This clone was picked up one time. This rearrangement joins TRBV6-6 to TRBJ2-2, with D hard to call. The CDR3 runs to 16 residues. Germline CDR1 and CDR2: MNHNY and SVGAGI (reference sequence). V dropped 7 bases and J dropped 2 bases, with 17 bases sitting between them. The CDR3 spells CASTLGRIINTGELFF. CDR3 DNA sequence: TGTGCCAGCACTTTGGGCCGAATCATAAACACCGGGGAGCTGTTTTTT.

This sequence joins TRBV11-2 and TRBJ2-5; D is uncertain. The length of the CDR3 is 12 residues. Germline V gene lookup returns CDR1 SGHAT and CDR2 FQNNGV. V dropped 3 bases and J dropped 5 bases, with 7 bases sitting between them. The CDR3 DNA reads as TGTGCCAGCAGCTTGCAAGGCGAGACCCAGTACTTC. It specifies CASSLQGETQYF.

J is TRBJ2-3 and V is TRBV5-6; no reliable D call. Looked up from germline, CDR1 is SGHDT and CDR2 is YYEEEE. The CDR3 covers 12 residues. Trimming took off 2 bases at V and 5 bases at J, with 6 bases between the two ends. The CDR3 DNA reads TGTGCCAGCAGCTTAACCCAAGATACGCAGTATTTT. Amino acid sequence: CASSLTQDTQYF.

The chain links TRBV11-2 to TRBJ2-5, with D possibly being TRBD1 (6 bases). Looked up from germline, CDR1 is SGHAT and CDR2 is FQNNGV. V lost 3 bases, J lost 2 bases, and 13 bases lay in between. The CDR3 loop spans 15 amino acids. As DNA, the CDR3 is TGTGCCAGCAGCTTCCCCTGGACAGCACAAGAGACCCAGTACTTC. Protein product: CASSFPWTAQETQYF.

The rearrangement links TRBV29-1 to TRBJ1-2; D call uncertain. There are 13 residues in the CDR3. Germline V CDR1 and CDR2: SQVTM, ANQGSEA. V gave up 3 bases and J gave up 7 bases, with 15 bases separating them. CDR3 loop: CSVDNKLEGGYTF. The DNA of the CDR3 is TGCAGCGTTGATAACAAACTTGAGGGTGGCTACACCTTC.

The chain has TRBV5-1 and TRBJ2-5; TRBD2 matches at 15 bases. The CDR3 runs to 17 residues. In germline, CDR1 is SGHRS, CDR2 YFSETQ. The V gene end was trimmed by 4 bases and the J gene end by 2 bases; junction bases not matched to a gene: 6. The CDR3 nucleotides are TGCGCCAGCAGCCCCGGACTAGCGGGGGGGTCACAAGAGACCCAGTACTTC. Its translation: CASSPGLAGGSQETQYF.